This TCR beta chain was identified during a study of T cells in Graves' hyperthyroidism and ophthalmopathy. Points from the study as a whole: Clonotypes that were expanded in thyroid above 0.001 mostly appeared in blood too.

RNA transcripts gave rise to amplified TCR beta CDR3 regions. The HTBI primer set drove a first-round RT-PCR of the TCR CDR3. TCRdb re-derived calls from the multiplex PCR reads in MiXCR, one entry per CDR3 protein. The sample comprises roughly 500,000 distinct CDR3 sequences, roughly 45% of which are singletons, and approximately 44% rests with the top ten. The CDR3 length is 15 residues. The J segment lost 2 bases and the V segment lost 6 bases, leaving 5 bases of the junction unmatched. The germline gives CDR1 SNHLY, CDR2 FYNNEI. A word on this clonotype: Its antigen is not known.

The sequenced sample consisted of peripheral blood or thyroid tissue (not recorded which). This clonotype was obtained from an adult woman with Graves' disease, either hyperthyroidism or ophthalmopathy (not recorded which). The J gene is TRBJ1-5, the V gene TRBV2; the match to TRBD1 covers 9 bases. CDR3 in amino acids: CASRERTGGNQPQHF. The CDR3 DNA sequence: TGTGCCAGCAGGGAACGGACAGGGGGCAATCAGCCCCAGCATTTT.